Sequencing of this TCR beta chain was carried out in a study of control samples from healthy donors and cancer patients. This CDR3 is 15 amino acids long. Germline V gives CDR1 LGHDT, CDR2 YNNKEL (reference sequence). V shed 5 bases and J 7 bases; nucleotides not matched to a gene: 13. Libraries were prepared by immunoSEQ multiplex PCR; TCRdb keeps only in-frame clonotypes and omits some of them. The sample yields around 51,000 clones, roughly 80% seen once. This clone was detected once. The sequence derives from a man between 65 and 79 years old in good health. The sample consisted of blood. The chain uses TRBV3-1 (or the pseudogene TRBV3-2) and TRBJ1-2; the match to TRBD1 covers 7 bases. This chain's CDR3 is CASSYLSGGSAGYTF. CDR3 sequence (DNA): TGTGCCAGCAGCTATCTTTCAGGGGGTTCCGCTGGCTACACCTTC.